This T cell receptor (beta chain) was retrieved from a study of Graves' ophthalmopathy and Graves' hyperthyroidism. About this clonotype itself: A much larger clone differs by one base, so this may be a read error.

From RNA, the CDR3 regions of TCR beta chains were amplified and sequenced. Following a first-round RT-PCR that used HTBI primers, a second-round multiplex PCR was carried out. Each CDR3 protein is one row after TCRdb ran MiXCR on the multiplex PCR reads. Of hundreds of thousands of distinct CDR3 sequences listed, 20% to 25% are singletons. Input material: peripheral blood. This sequence originates from a woman aged 18 to 35 with stable Graves' hyperthyroidism. Some clones in this sample may be carry-over from other donors' samples.

The CDR3 DNA follows: TGCGCCAGCAGCTCCCTTTCCTCTGAGGCCAACGTCCTGACTTTC. Translation: CASSSLSSEANVLTF. This chain links TRBV5-1 with TRBJ2-6; D remains ambiguous. The CDR3 spans 15 residues. Germline CDR1 SGHRS, CDR2 YFSETQ.